This TCR beta chain was sequenced in a study of blood T cell repertoires in COVID-19. In the original workflow: Reference gene primers were amplified, and this amplification served to estimate nucleated cell counts. Using immunoSEQ multiplex PCR, the repertoire was profiled, and TCRdb retains in-frame clones only, with some absent. Clone size and the V and J calls come from that table; the DNA yielded D and trimming. The table includes some 500,000 clones, 88% detected once. Donors were grouped by their self-reported clinical history. Recovered Cohort 3 donors showed two negative PCRs, clearance, or symptom resolution. Germline assignment: CDR1 SGHDN and CDR2 FVKESK. This CDR3 has 16 amino acids. The J segment lost 4 bases and the V segment lost 1 base, leaving 4 bases of the junction unmatched. This clone was found a few times.

J is TRBJ2-2 and V is TRBV14, with 9 nucleotides matching TRBD1. What was sequenced was PBMCs or T cells enriched from blood (not recorded which). This TCR was recovered from a woman aged 40 to 50 who had recovered from COVID-19. The CDR3 here is CASSQGGTGITGELFF. CDR3 bases: TGTGCCAGCAGCCAAGGGGGGACAGGGATCACCGGGGAGCTGTTTTTT.